A single sample gave rise to the 27 T cell receptor beta chains below, sequenced in a study of T cell repertoires in cytomegalovirus infection (dated by TCRdb to about 2019). The run used an Illumina HiSeq 1500. TCRdb trimmed public reads at Q25 via fastp, called clones via MiXCR and kept in-frame beta chains. Merged by CDR3 protein, the rows form single entries marked with the most common genes and DNA. This sample has about 260,000 distinct CDR3 sequences in its table, and approximately 13% of those were observed once. The top ten constitute roughly 8.9% of the sample. Sequenced input: PBMCs. The receptors shown here come from a human donor in good health (CMV status not recorded). Some clones in this sample may be carry-over from other donors' samples.

This clonotype has just a few counts. V is TRBV15 and J is TRBJ2-2, with 8 bases lining up with TRBD1. J gave up 7 bases and V 2 bases, and 3 bases lay outside the gene matches. The CDR3 is 14 amino acids. From germline, CDR1 is LNHNV and CDR2 YYDKDF (reference sequence). The CDR3 is CATSRQGAGGELFF. In DNA form, the CDR3 reads TGTGCCACCAGCAGACAGGGGGCCGGCGGGGAGCTGTTTTTT.

This clonotype has a count of ten or more. The chain couples TRBV7-9 to TRBJ1-1; the D gene is possibly TRBD1 (5 bases). The CDR3 consists of 14 residues. V dropped 10 bases and J dropped 4 bases, with 19 bases sitting between them. CDR1 is SEHNR and CDR2 is FQNEAQ in the germline V gene (reference sequence). In DNA form, the CDR3 reads TGTGCCACCCTTACGGCAGGGTTGGGCACTGAAGCTTTCTTT. It is translated as CATLTAGLGTEAFF. Together with reference TRBV7-9 and TRBJ1-1, the CDR3 gives the full variable domain: DTGVSQNPRHKITKRGQNVTFRCDPISEHNRLYWYRQTLGQGPEFLTYFQNEAQLEKSRLLSDRFSAERPKGSFSTLEIQRTEQGDSAMYLCATLTAGLGTEAFFGQGTRLTVV.

This clonotype occurred many times. This sequence joins TRBV20-1 and TRBJ2-7; a possible D gene is TRBD2 (5 bases). The CDR3 is 13 residues long. The germline V gene has CDR1 DFQATT and CDR2 SNEGSKA (reference sequence). Trimming removed 2 bases from V and 7 bases from J, with 15 bases in between. The DNA for the CDR3 is TGCAGTGCTAGAACGTCGACCCGGGAAGAGCAGTACTTC. It codes for CSARTSTREEQYF.

Regarding this clonotype: This could be a read error, since a much larger clone is one nucleotide away. The conserved final phenylalanine or tryptophan is absent from the CDR3, which likely points to a read error. The chain links TRBV7-8 to TRBJ2-4; 11 bases match TRBD2. After removal of 1 base from V and 9 bases from J, the junction contained 8 bases not matched to a gene. The germline V gene encodes CDR1 SGHVS and CDR2 FQNEAQ. CDR3 size: 16 residues. CDR3 in amino acids: CASSLGLAGLAGIQYC. The CDR3 coding sequence is TGTGCCAGCAGCTTAGGACTAGCGGGGCTGGCGGGCATTCAGTACTGC.

Ten or more counts support this clonotype. This chain connects TRBV7-8 to TRBJ2-2, with D possibly TRBD1 on 5 matching bases. From germline, CDR1 is SGHVS and CDR2 FQNEAQ. V was shortened by 2 bases and J by 0 bases, with 10 bases between the two germline ends. The CDR3 contains 16 residues. CDR3 DNA: TGTGCCAGCAGCTTAACGGCAGGGACGAACACCGGGGAGCTGTTTTTT. Amino acid sequence: CASSLTAGTNTGELFF. Full variable domain (outside the CDR3, taken from reference TRBV7-8 and TRBJ2-2): GAGVSQSPRYKVAKRGQDVALRCDPISGHVSLFWYQQALGQGPEFLTYFQNEAQLDKSGLPSDRFFAERPEGSVSTLKIQRTQQEDSAVYLCASSLTAGTNTGELFFGEGSRLTVL.

In this sample, this clonotype turned up a few times. The rearrangement uses TRBV7-9 and TRBJ1-2; possible D gene TRBD1, 5 bases. The CDR3 runs to 14 residues. V lost 5 bases, J lost 8 bases, and 18 bases lay in between. Germline V gene lookup returns CDR1 SEHNR and CDR2 FQNEAQ (reference sequence). The CDR3 sequence: CASSGGGSLRGYTF. The CDR3 DNA is TGTGCCAGCAGCGGGGGAGGCAGTCTCCGGGGCTACACCTTC.

This clonotype was observed a single time. A read error is possible here, since a much larger clone lies one base away. The chain recombines TRBV12-3 or TRBV12-4 with TRBJ1-2; perhaps TRBD1 as D (6 bases). The CDR3 covers 15 residues. CDR3 sequence (DNA): TGTGCCAGCAGGGTAGGGGGGGCTAACGACTATGGCTACGCCTTC. It codes for CASRVGGANDYGYAF.

Ten or more counts support this clonotype. This chain links TRBV12-3 or TRBV12-4 with TRBJ2-2, with 10 bases fitting TRBD2. With 5 bases clipped from V and 0 bases from J, the junction kept 6 bases outside the gene matches. The CDR3 is 17 residues long. The CDR3: CASSPRLAGSNTGELFF. The CDR3 nucleotides are TGTGCCAGCAGTCCCCGACTAGCGGGCTCGAACACCGGGGAGCTGTTTTTT.

This clonotype was found many times. The chain recombines TRBV7-9 with TRBJ1-4, with D maybe TRBD1 (5 bases). V lost 1 base, J lost 10 bases, and 16 bases lay in between. There are 15 residues in the CDR3. Per germline, CDR1 SEHNR and CDR2 FQNEAQ (reference sequence). The CDR3 DNA is TGTGCCAGCAGCTTAGATGGGGGACCCCTTTCAAAACTGTTTTTT. This codes for CASSLDGGPLSKLFF.

This clonotype was seen at least ten times. V gene TRBV7-2 combines with J gene TRBJ1-1; D remains unclear. V lost 5 bases and J lost 1, with 8 bases in between. This CDR3 has 13 residues. In germline, CDR1 is SGHTA, CDR2 FQGNSA. Here the CDR3 reads CASSNRGNTEAFF. In nucleotides, the CDR3 is TGTGCCAGCAGCAACCGGGGGAACACTGAAGCTTTCTTT.

This chain links TRBV19 with TRBJ1-2; D is undetermined. Per the germline V gene, CDR1 is LNHDA and CDR2 is SQIVND (reference sequence). Deletions cut 7 bases from V and 5 bases from J, with 20 bases between. The CDR3 runs 15 residues. As DNA, the CDR3 is TGTGCCAGTACTTCGATAAGATCGGTGATATATGGCTACACCTTC. Amino acid sequence: CASTSIRSVIYGYTF. The full variable domain, rest sourced from reference TRBV19 and TRBJ1-2, is DGGITQSPKYLFRKEGQNVTLSCEQNLNHDAMYWYRQDPGQGLRLIYYSQIVNDFQKGDIAEGYSVSREKKESFPLTVTSAQKNPTAFYLCASTSIRSVIYGYTFGSGTRLTVV.

J is TRBJ2-5 and V is TRBV6-2 or TRBV6-3; D gene uncertain. The V and J ends lost 0 bases and 2 bases respectively, with 7 bases between them. Germline V CDR1 and CDR2: MNHEY, SVGEGT. The CDR3 extends over 14 amino acids. The CDR3 spells CASSYSTLQETQYF. In nucleotides, the CDR3 is TGTGCCAGCAGTTACTCGACCCTACAAGAGACCCAGTACTTC.

The chain is built from TRBV14 and TRBJ2-5; maybe TRBD2 (6 bases). Trimming removed 4 bases from V and 5 bases from J, with 11 bases in between. From germline, CDR1 is SGHDN and CDR2 FVKESK. This CDR3 is 13 amino acids long. CDR3 coding DNA: TGTGCCAGCAGCCGCGGGATGACGGAGACCCAGTACTTC. This sequence encodes CASSRGMTETQYF.

This clonotype came up many times. The chain joins TRBV7-9 to TRBJ2-6, with D possibly called TRBD1 or TRBD2 (6 bases each). V lost 7 bases and J 0 bases, leaving 13 bases between the germline ends. From germline, CDR1 is SEHNR and CDR2 FQNEAQ (reference sequence). This CDR3 region has 16 residues. In DNA, the CDR3 is TGTGCCAGCATCGGGGGCCCCCTCTCTGGGGCCAACGTCCTGACTTTC. Its translation: CASIGGPLSGANVLTF. Full variable domain (outside the CDR3, taken from reference TRBV7-9 and TRBJ2-6): DTGVSQNPRHKITKRGQNVTFRCDPISEHNRLYWYRQTLGQGPEFLTYFQNEAQLEKSRLLSDRFSAERPKGSFSTLEIQRTEQGDSAMYLCASIGGPLSGANVLTFGAGSRLTVL.

The chain has TRBV4-2 and TRBJ2-2; a possible D gene is TRBD1 (5 bases). The CDR3 runs to 14 residues. Germline V lookup: CDR1 LGHNA, CDR2 YNFKEQ. Trimming cost V 1 base and J 3 bases, with 6 bases left between them. CDR3 nucleotide sequence: TGTGCCAGCAGCCAAGTACAGGACACCGGGGAGCTGTTTTTT. Translated, it gives CASSQVQDTGELFF.

This clonotype was counted many times. The rearrangement uses TRBV14 and TRBJ1-2; D perhaps matches TRBD1 (5 bases). The CDR3 consists of 12 residues. Germline V gene sequence: CDR1 SGHDN, CDR2 FVKESK. The V and J ends lost 2 bases and 6 bases respectively, with 7 bases between them. The CDR3 loop reads CASSQQGDGYTF. The CDR3 bases are TGTGCCAGCAGCCAACAGGGTGATGGCTACACCTTC.

This clonotype has a count of ten or more. The chain combines TRBV7-2 with TRBJ1-1; weak D call: TRBD1 (5 bases). The V and J ends lost 5 bases and 10 bases respectively, with 17 bases between them. Germline V gene lookup returns CDR1 SGHTA and CDR2 FQGNSA. The CDR3 contains 13 residues. The chain's CDR3 is CASSPAGRDRAFF. CDR3 sequence (DNA): TGTGCCAGCAGCCCAGCGGGCCGGGACCGAGCTTTCTTT.

This clonotype was observed at least ten times. This chain connects TRBV7-9 to TRBJ2-5, with D maybe TRBD1 (7 bases). Germline V CDR1 and CDR2: SEHNR, FQNEAQ (reference sequence). The CDR3 spans 16 residues. Deletions cut 4 bases from V and 1 base from J, with 16 bases between. This chain's CDR3 is CASSYVEGAGQETQYF. The CDR3 DNA reads TGTGCCAGCAGCTACGTGGAGGGGGCGGGCCAAGAGACCCAGTACTTC.

This clonotype was recorded at least ten times. The V gene is TRBV12-3 or TRBV12-4, the J gene TRBJ1-6; TRBD1 is a possible D gene (5 bases). With 5 bases removed from V and 6 bases from J, the gap between germline ends came to 11 bases. The CDR3 contains 14 residues. The CDR3: CASSARGSNSPLHF. The CDR3 DNA is TGTGCCAGCAGTGCACGGGGCTCTAATTCACCCCTCCACTTT.

The chain employs TRBV6-4 and TRBJ1-1, with a tentative D call TRBD1 (6 bases). Germline V gives CDR1 MRHNA, CDR2 SNTAGT. V gave up 0 bases and J gave up 4 bases, with 6 bases separating them. The CDR3 consists of 13 residues. The CDR3 region is CASSDSDSTEAFF. Written as DNA, the CDR3 is TGTGCCAGCAGTGACTCGGACAGCACTGAAGCTTTCTTT.

The sample holds many counts of this clonotype. The V and J genes are TRBV7-2 and TRBJ2-5; D call uncertain. V shed 4 bases and J shed 7 bases, with 10 bases lying between them. CDR3 size: 12 residues. CDR1 SGHTA and CDR2 FQGNSA come from the germline V gene. The CDR3 loop reads CASSSTGWTQYF. CDR3 sequence (DNA): TGTGCCAGCAGCTCCACTGGTTGGACCCAGTACTTC.

The chain is built from TRBV11-3 and TRBJ2-2, with 7 bases aligning to TRBD2. The CDR3 totals 16 residues. V dropped 1 base and J dropped 2; count of bases not matched to a gene: 4. Germline values: CDR1 SGHNT, CDR2 YENEEA. In DNA form, the CDR3 reads TGTGCCAGCAGCTTAGGTTCGGGAGGAAACACCGGGGAGCTGTTTTTT. Protein: CASSLGSGGNTGELFF. The full variable domain, in which reference TRBV11-3 and TRBJ2-2 provide the parts outside the CDR3, is EAGVVQSPRYKIIEKKQPVAFWCNPISGHNTLYWYLQNLGQGPELLIRYENEEAVDDSQLPKDRFSAERLKGVDSTLKIQPAELGDSAVYLCASSLGSGGNTGELFFGEGSRLTVL.

This clonotype was observed a few times. The V call is TRBV4-3, the J call TRBJ2-5, with D perhaps TRBD1 or TRBD2 (5 bases each). V was clipped by 0 bases and J by 5 bases, with 13 bases between them. In germline, CDR1 is LGHNA, CDR2 YSLEER. This CDR3 is built from 15 residues. CDR3 protein: CASSQESEGWETQYF. The CDR3 bases are TGCGCCAGCAGCCAAGAAAGCGAGGGGTGGGAGACCCAGTACTTC.

This clonotype turned up a few times. The chain couples TRBV20-1 to TRBJ2-3; 11 bases match TRBD2. The V and J ends lost 6 bases and 4 bases, in that order; junction bases with no gene match: 9. The CDR3 sequence is 15 residues long. Germline V lookup: CDR1 DFQATT, CDR2 SNEGSKA (reference sequence). The CDR3 region has the DNA TGCAGTGCAATCGGACTAGCGGGTTCGGCAGATACGCAGTATTTT. This encodes CSAIGLAGSADTQYF.

This clonotype has only a few counts. This chain connects TRBV27 to TRBJ2-7; D call uncertain. Germline V gene data show CDR1 as MNHEY and CDR2 as SMNVEV (reference sequence). V was clipped by 4 bases and J by 4 bases, with 17 bases between them. The CDR3 contains 15 residues. The CDR3 protein is CASSSVPLFPYEQYF. CDR3 bases: TGTGCCAGCAGTTCGGTCCCCCTATTTCCATACGAGCAGTACTTC.

The CDR3 DNA reads as TGTGCCAGTAGTATGGGACAGCTGTCGGCCCAGTACTTC. Translating gives CASSMGQLSAQYF. V and J are TRBV19 and TRBJ2-5; 7 bases map to TRBD1. Looked up from germline, CDR1 is LNHDA and CDR2 is SQIVND (reference sequence). After removal of 3 bases from V and 9 bases from J, the junction contained 7 bases not matched to a gene. The CDR3 is 13 amino acids.

This clonotype was seen many times. The chain recombines TRBV27 with TRBJ2-1; D remains unclear. This CDR3 contains 12 residues. Looked up from germline, CDR1 is MNHEY and CDR2 is SMNVEV (reference sequence). With 8 bases removed from V and 8 bases from J, the gap between germline ends came to 13 bases. CDR3: CASLSTDHEQFF. As DNA, the CDR3 is TGTGCCAGCTTAAGCACCGACCATGAGCAGTTCTTC.